Listed below are T cell receptor beta chains from one sample, sequenced in a study of T-cell memory formation after mild COVID-19. TCRdb re-called the 5' RACE reads through MiXCR, storing one row per CDR3 protein. Among roughly 110,000 distinct CDR3 sequences listed, 20% to 25% were seen once. Material for sequencing was PBMCs or a T cell subset sorted from them (not recorded which). These receptors all stem from a young man who had mild COVID-19 (a few samples of this study predate the infection). Cell type and time point are not known. Both conserved end residues are part of each CDR3. A D gene is named only where the DNA matches it firmly. Expanded clones are given a class, and other clones once, few, many or no size at all.

clone size	V gene	J gene	D gene	CDR3 protein	CDR3 DNA
few	TRBV12-3/TRBV12-4	TRBJ1-2	-	CASSLSPRAGYGYTF	TGTGCCAGCAGTTTAAGTCCTCGGGCTGGGTATGGCTACACCTTC
-	TRBV7-2	TRBJ2-5	TRBD2	CASSFLGGKETQYF	TGTGCCAGCAGCTTCCTGGGAGGGAAAGAGACCCAGTACTTC
-	TRBV18	TRBJ2-7	-	CASSAGTQSSYEQYF	TGTGCCAGCTCAGCCGGGACTCAGAGCTCCTACGAGCAGTACTTC
-	TRBV4-2	TRBJ2-5	-	CASSQGLETQYF	TGTGCCAGCAGCCAAGGGTTGGAGACCCAGTACTTC
few	TRBV7-9	TRBJ2-3	TRBD1	CASSLPRGTESTDTQYF	TGTGCCAGCAGCTTACCCCGAGGGACAGAGAGCACAGATACGCAGTATTTT
-	TRBV7-9	TRBJ2-7	TRBD2	CASSDPTSLKYEQYF	TGTGCCAGCAGCGACCCGACTAGCTTAAAGTACGAGCAGTACTTC
-	TRBV27	TRBJ1-1	-	CASSLMRYTEAFF	TGTGCCAGCAGTTTGATGAGGTACACTGAAGCTTTCTTT
-	TRBV7-2	TRBJ2-3	-	CASSWSSTDTQYF	TGTGCCAGCAGCTGGTCCAGCACAGATACGCAGTATTTT
few	TRBV14	TRBJ1-1	-	CASSQDGRLMNTEAFF	TGTGCCAGCAGCCAAGACGGCCGGTTGATGAACACTGAAGCTTTCTTT
-	TRBV5-5	TRBJ1-1	-	CASSFGRDSRGTEAFF	TGTGCCAGCAGCTTTGGCCGCGACAGTCGAGGGACTGAAGCTTTCTTT
many	TRBV4-3	TRBJ2-2	-	CASSQVSTNTGELFF	TGCGCCAGCAGCCAGGTGTCCACGAACACCGGGGAGCTGTTTTTT
-	TRBV5-1	TRBJ2-1	-	CASSLVGGYYNEQFF	TGCGCCAGCAGCTTAGTGGGGGGCTACTACAATGAGCAGTTCTTC
few	TRBV5-5	TRBJ2-1	TRBD2	CASSFGTTTPNEQFF	TGTGCCAGCAGCTTCGGGACTACTACTCCCAATGAGCAGTTCTTC
-	TRBV20-1	TRBJ1-2	-	CSASVGLSYHGYTF	TGCAGTGCTAGTGTAGGGTTGTCTTATCATGGCTACACCTTC
-	TRBV5-1	TRBJ2-1	-	CASSLDQDLGAEQFF	TGCGCCAGCAGCTTGGACCAGGATCTGGGGGCTGAGCAGTTCTTC
-	TRBV4-1	TRBJ2-1	TRBD2	CASSQGETSGGYNEQFF	TGCGCCAGCAGCCAAGGGGAAACTAGCGGGGGTTACAATGAGCAGTTCTTC
few	TRBV30	TRBJ2-2	-	CAWSVLTNTGELFF	TGTGCCTGGAGTGTACTTACGAACACCGGGGAGCTGTTTTTT
-	TRBV25-1	TRBJ2-2	-	CASSESIRTNTGELFF	TGTGCCAGCAGTGAATCAATCAGAACGAACACCGGGGAGCTGTTTTTT
-	TRBV6-2/TRBV6-3	TRBJ2-3	TRBD2	CASTRGSGEATDTQYF	TGTGCCAGCACCCGGGGTAGCGGGGAGGCCACAGATACGCAGTATTTT
-	TRBV5-4	TRBJ1-5	-	CASSVWGGGRPQHF	TGTGCCAGCAGCGTATGGGGTGGAGGGAGGCCCCAGCATTTT
many	TRBV27	TRBJ1-5	-	CASSLWYSRQPQHF	TGTGCCAGCAGTTTATGGTACAGTCGTCAGCCCCAGCATTTT
few	TRBV2	TRBJ2-3	-	CASSDLAETDTQYF	TGTGCCAGCAGTGATTTAGCGGAAACAGATACGCAGTATTTT
few	TRBV4-1	TRBJ1-6	TRBD1	CASSQDFNRDRVDSPLHF	TGCGCCAGCAGCCAAGATTTTAACCGGGACAGGGTAGACTCACCCCTCCACTTT
-	TRBV15	TRBJ2-5	-	CATSIWDQETQYF	TGTGCCACCAGCATTTGGGATCAAGAGACCCAGTACTTC